This T cell receptor (beta chain) originates from a study of blood T cells in healthy people across ages. About this clonotype itself: Antigen: not known.

Points from the study as a whole: A roughly linear age-dependent decrease characterized TCR beta diversity per million T cells.

Alongside a J-beta primer mix, a sample-barcoded 5' primer served in a second PCR lasting about 7 to 11 cycles. Each CDR3 protein gets one entry after TCRdb re-called the 5' RACE reads with MiXCR. The sample lists approximately 600,000 distinct CDR3 sequences; roughly 50% were seen once. The TCR originated in a man aged 60 to 69 in good health. Source material: blood.

CDR3 nucleotide sequence: TGTGCCATCAGTGAGTCGCCGCAGGGATTTAAGCGGAACACTGAAGCTTTCTTT. It specifies CAISESPQGFKRNTEAFF. The rearrangement uses TRBV10-3 and TRBJ1-1; D may be TRBD1 (5 bases). Germline V gives CDR1 ENHRY, CDR2 SYGVKD. With 0 bases removed from V and 1 base from J, the gap between germline ends came to 18 bases. The CDR3 runs to 18 residues.